This T cell receptor beta chain was profiled in a study of blood T cell repertoires in COVID-19. Study context: The samples span acute and convalescent COVID-19 from the United States, Italy and Spain.

Original processing methods: Nucleated cell counts were estimated from reference gene primer amplification. TCRdb keeps only in-frame clones here, not all; method: immunoSEQ multiplex PCR. That table gives V, J and clone size, and the DNA gave D and trimming. The sample shows about 73,000 clones, roughly 80% of them seen only once. V lost 9 bases and J lost 5, with 13 bases in between. CDR3 length: 13 residues. Per the germline V gene, CDR1 is KGHDR and CDR2 is SFDVKD. The chain carries TRBV24-1 and TRBJ1-5; D gene ambiguous. Sequenced: peripheral blood. The source is a woman aged 60-70 years with acute or convalescent COVID-19. The CDR3 is CATARGKDQPQHF. CDR3 DNA sequence: TGTGCCACCGCCCGAGGGAAAGATCAGCCCCAGCATTTT.